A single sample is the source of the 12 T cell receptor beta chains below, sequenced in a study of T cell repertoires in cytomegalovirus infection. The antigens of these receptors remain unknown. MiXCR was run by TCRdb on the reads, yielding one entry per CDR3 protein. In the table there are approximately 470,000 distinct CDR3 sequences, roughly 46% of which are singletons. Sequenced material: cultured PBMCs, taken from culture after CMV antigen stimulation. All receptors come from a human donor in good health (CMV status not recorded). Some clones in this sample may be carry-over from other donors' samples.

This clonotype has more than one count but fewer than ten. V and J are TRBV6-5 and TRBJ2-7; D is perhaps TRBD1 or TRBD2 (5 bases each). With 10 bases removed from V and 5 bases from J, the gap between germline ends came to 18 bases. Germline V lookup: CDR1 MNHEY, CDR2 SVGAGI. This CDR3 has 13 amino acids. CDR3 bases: TGTGCCACTAGGGGACGGTGGCAAGACGAGCAGTACTTC. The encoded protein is CATRGRWQDEQYF.

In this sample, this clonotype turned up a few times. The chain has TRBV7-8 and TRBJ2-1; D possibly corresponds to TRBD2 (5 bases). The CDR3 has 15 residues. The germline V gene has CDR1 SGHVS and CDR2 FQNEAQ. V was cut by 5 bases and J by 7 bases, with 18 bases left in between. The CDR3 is CASSAGPGMENEQFF. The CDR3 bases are TGTGCCAGCAGCGCCGGACCGGGAATGGAAAATGAGCAGTTCTTC.

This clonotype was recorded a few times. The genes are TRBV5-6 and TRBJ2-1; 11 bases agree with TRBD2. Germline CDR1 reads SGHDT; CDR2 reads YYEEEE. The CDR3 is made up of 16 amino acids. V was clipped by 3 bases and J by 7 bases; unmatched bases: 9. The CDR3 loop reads CASSWGPGTSGNEQFF. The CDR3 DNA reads TGTGCCAGCAGCTGGGGGCCGGGGACTAGCGGTAATGAGCAGTTCTTC.

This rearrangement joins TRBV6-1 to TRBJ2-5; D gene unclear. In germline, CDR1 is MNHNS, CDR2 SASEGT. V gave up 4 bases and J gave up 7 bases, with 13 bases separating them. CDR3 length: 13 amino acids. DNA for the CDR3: TGTGCCAGCAGTGGACCCCTTGGCGGGACCCAGTACTTC. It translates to CASSGPLGGTQYF.

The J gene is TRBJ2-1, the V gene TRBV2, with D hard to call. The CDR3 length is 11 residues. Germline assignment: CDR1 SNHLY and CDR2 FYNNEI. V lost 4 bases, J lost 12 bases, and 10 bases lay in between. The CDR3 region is CASSAPLWQFF. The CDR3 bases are TGTGCCAGCAGTGCGCCTCTCTGGCAGTTCTTC.

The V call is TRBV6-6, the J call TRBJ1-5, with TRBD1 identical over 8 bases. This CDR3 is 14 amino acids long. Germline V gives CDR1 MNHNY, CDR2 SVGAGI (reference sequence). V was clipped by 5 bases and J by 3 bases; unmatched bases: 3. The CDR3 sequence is CASSRQGPNQPQHF. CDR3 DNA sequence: TGTGCCAGCAGTCGACAGGGGCCCAATCAGCCCCAGCATTTT.

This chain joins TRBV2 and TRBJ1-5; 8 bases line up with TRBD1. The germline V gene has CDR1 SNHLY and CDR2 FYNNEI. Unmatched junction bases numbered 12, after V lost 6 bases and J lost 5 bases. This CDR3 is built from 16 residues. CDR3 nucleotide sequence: TGTGCCAGCAGGGGGACAGGTAGGGTAATCGATCAGCCCCAGCATTTT. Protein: CASRGTGRVIDQPQHF.

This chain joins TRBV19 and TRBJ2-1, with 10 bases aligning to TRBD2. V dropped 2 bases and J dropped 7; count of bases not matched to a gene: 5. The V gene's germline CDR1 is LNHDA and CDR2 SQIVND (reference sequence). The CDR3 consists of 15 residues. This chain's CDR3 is CASSIRTSGGNEQFF. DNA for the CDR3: TGTGCCAGTAGTATAAGGACTAGCGGTGGGAATGAGCAGTTCTTC.

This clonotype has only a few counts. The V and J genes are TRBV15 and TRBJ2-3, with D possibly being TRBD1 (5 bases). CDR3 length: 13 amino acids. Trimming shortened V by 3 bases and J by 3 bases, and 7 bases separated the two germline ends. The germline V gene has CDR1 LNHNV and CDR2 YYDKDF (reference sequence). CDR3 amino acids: CATSRSGTDTQYF. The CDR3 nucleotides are TGTGCCACCAGCAGGTCAGGGACAGATACGCAGTATTTT.

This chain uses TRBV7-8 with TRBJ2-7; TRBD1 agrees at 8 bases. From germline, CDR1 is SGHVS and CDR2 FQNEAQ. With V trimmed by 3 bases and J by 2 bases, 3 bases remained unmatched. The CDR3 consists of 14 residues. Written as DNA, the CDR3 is TGTGCCAGCAGCTTGGGACAGGTCGCCTACGAGCAGTACTTC. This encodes CASSLGQVAYEQYF. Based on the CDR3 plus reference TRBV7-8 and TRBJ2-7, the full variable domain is GAGVSQSPRYKVAKRGQDVALRCDPISGHVSLFWYQQALGQGPEFLTYFQNEAQLDKSGLPSDRFFAERPEGSVSTLKIQRTQQEDSAVYLCASSLGQVAYEQYFGPGTRLTVT.

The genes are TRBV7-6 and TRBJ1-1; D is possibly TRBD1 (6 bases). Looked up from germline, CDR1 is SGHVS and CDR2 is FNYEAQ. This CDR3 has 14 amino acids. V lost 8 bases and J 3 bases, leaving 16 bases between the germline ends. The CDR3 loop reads CASEKGGRDTEAFF. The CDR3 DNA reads TGTGCCAGCGAAAAGGGGGGTCGAGACACTGAAGCTTTCTTT.

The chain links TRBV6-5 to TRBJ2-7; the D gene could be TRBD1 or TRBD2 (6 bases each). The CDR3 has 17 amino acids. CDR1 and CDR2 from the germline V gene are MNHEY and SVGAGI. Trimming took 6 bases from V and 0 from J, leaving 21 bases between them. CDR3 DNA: TGTGCCAGCAGGGATGTAGGGGGGAGACCAAGCTCCTACGAGCAGTACTTC. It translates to CASRDVGGRPSSYEQYF.